In this sample, the clone carrying this T cell receptor beta chain turned up a few times. Its antigen is currently unknown. This specimen comes from a study of early T cells in non-severe SARS-CoV-2 infection. TCRdb recomputed calls from the 5' RACE reads with MiXCR, one row per CDR3 protein. Among around 75,000 distinct CDR3 sequences, 8.5% to 10% were seen once, and the ten largest hold 5.9%. V lost 7 bases and J lost 1, with 13 bases in between. CDR3 size: 15 residues. In germline, CDR1 is LGHDT, CDR2 YNNKEL (reference sequence). Study-wide points: Sequences matched to VDJdb favored anti-spike CD8 responses, while private and CD4 specificities were missed.

The receptor was isolated from an adult who was a healthcare worker with PCR-confirmed SARS-CoV-2 infection or an uninfected control (not recorded which). Material for sequencing was whole blood. V and J are TRBV3-1 and TRBJ2-2, with a tentative D call TRBD1 (6 bases). CDR3 bases: TGTGCCAGCACCAAGGGGGACGGGAACACCGGGGAGCTGTTTTTT. Its translation: CASTKGDGNTGELFF.